This T cell receptor beta chain emerged from a study of cytomegalovirus exposure and HLA in healthy donors (dated by TCRdb to 2016 to 2017). At the level of the whole study: An earlier analysis of approximately 600 of the donors reported about 250 Gb of sequence data and 117 million unique TCR beta sequences from some 180 million T cells. An early release covering roughly 580 HLA-typed donors comprised about 300 gigabases of sequencing data and tens of millions of unique TCR sequences. The genetic ancestry cluster associated with self-reported Caucasian donors included around four fifths of the roughly 390 genotyped donors. The study aimed to test whether cataloging public T cell receptors could reveal signatures of past pathogen exposure. The T cell repertoires of some 700 subjects were profiled by immunosequencing and related to cytomegalovirus serostatus. Along with the approximately 650-subject first cohort, a separate validation cohort of approximately 110 different subjects was used. To predict cytomegalovirus infection status, the study combined high-throughput TCR immunosequencing, statistical association of individual TCRs with disease status, and machine learning. In a later analysis, previously published TCR beta repertoires from 550 to 700 donors were re-analyzed and high-resolution HLA genotyping was added so that TCR occurrence patterns could be studied. In the later analysis, no new phenotypic data were used to find candidate immune exposures; instead, reliance was placed on TCR beta sequences and their occurrence across donors. An earlier analysis of 587 of the donors used high-throughput TCR beta sequencing to judge whether each TCR beta V gene segment behaved as functional or pseudogenic. Donor age, sex, ethnicity and CMV serostatus were compiled alongside the repertoire data. A later genetic analysis took genome-wide SNP genotypes for 398 of the 666 donors and used that subset as a discovery cohort. Every repertoire in the discovery cohort had been generated on one and the same sequencing platform. HLA typing included class I and class II loci at four-digit resolution. The number of typed donors differed by locus: about 620-630 for A, B, C, DRB1 and DQB1; roughly 510 for DQA1; 606 for DPA1; and around 490 for DPB1. Several DR-DQ haplotypes were treated as single units for association and clustering because of strong linkage in the cohort. On average, roughly 250,000 unique TCR beta nucleotide sequences were sequenced per donor among 350 to 400 genotyped donors of the cohort, with around 19% of those sequences being non-productive.

The method behind the library was the immunoSEQ multiplex PCR assay. For the multiplex PCR, a mixture combining 60 forward primers for TCR Vbeta segments and 13 reverse primers for TCR Jbeta segments was used. Amplification of the CDR3 region of rearranged TCR beta genes was performed with a multiplex PCR assay on genomic DNA. The Illumina HiSeq System was used to sequence the amplified TCR beta libraries as 87-base-pair reads. Turning to the authors' computational methods: Across the 666 repertoires, a later analysis counted tens of millions of unique TCR beta chains, some 11 million of which were shared by at least two donors. A nearest-neighbor algorithm error-corrected the raw reads and collapsed the reads into unique sequences, merging closely related sequences to remove PCR and sequencing errors. To assign V, D and J gene segments, CDR3 sequences were aligned to IMGT reference sequences. For a sequence to be retained, a match of at least six nucleotides to both a V gene segment and a J gene segment was required. Rearrangements were classified as productive when the CDR3 lacked stop codons and remained in frame with V and J, and all other rearrangements were classified as non-productive. CDR3 was defined by IMGT convention, running from the second conserved V-encoded cysteine to the conserved J-encoded phenylalanine. The earlier analysis of some 550 of the donors excluded any sequence lacking an unambiguous match to a single V gene segment. An earlier analysis of approximately 590 of the donors called V segments functional above 56.7% productive rearrangements and segregating when the between-donor standard deviation exceeded 5%. A statistical classification framework was built to diagnose cytomegalovirus status from the catalog of TCR beta chain sequences. V and J gene assignment, in a later analysis, came from comparing TCR nucleotide sequences with IMGT/GENE-DB human TR gene sequences. The TCRdist pipeline was used in a later analysis to assign CDR3 sequences and most-parsimonious VDJ recombination scenarios. A later analysis defined each TCR beta chain by its CDR3 amino acid sequence plus V-gene family, and excluded reads lacking a unique V-gene family. In a later analysis, 450 to 600 highly shared, low-generation-probability nucleotide sequences were removed to address suspected cross-contamination and a sequencing artifact. For each public chain, a later analysis derived a clonal expansion index from normalized ranks of inferred template counts within each repertoire. Generation probabilities in a later analysis came from a VDJ recombination model fitted to out-of-frame rearrangements, and those results were checked against IGoR. In a later analysis, TCR-TCR, TCR-HLA and TCR-CMV co-occurrence was scored with hypergeometric tests, and a repertoire-size bias correction was applied to TCR pairs. False discovery rates were estimated in a later analysis by permuting HLA or CMV assignments 20 times. In a later analysis, co-occurring TCRs were grouped with DBSCAN, and TCRdist sequence similarity was added when clustering was performed within HLA-allele-positive subsets. Repertoires with fewer than 30,000 or more than 120,000 public chains, plus five repertoires with anomalous nucleotide sharing, were excluded from co-occurrence clustering. TCRdb took this table from immuneACCESS and kept in-frame rearrangements with V and J called. Such tables lack part of the clones; where checked against another copy, unresolved V genes explain under half of the gap, and the rest is unexplained. D and trimming come from the DNA, and the V and J calls and clone size come from that table. The table kept for this sample lists under 200,000 clones. The ten most abundant clones make up approximately 0.8% of the sample.

General conclusions and limits of the study: In a later analysis, most CMV-associated TCR beta chains were found to appear HLA-restricted, with HLA associations seemingly driven largely by CMV exposure. A further reported finding was that TCR beta sequences accurately predicted the HLA-A and HLA-B alleles for most subjects in the first cohort. Because counts were too low, seventeen rarely observed V segments, including chromosome 9 orphons, were excluded from the earlier analysis of around 590 of the donors. Immune exposure information for the cohort was limited to CMV serostatus. Because HLA typing was unavailable for some donors at each locus, only the typed subset was used in association tests. In a later genetic analysis, fewer N-insertions in productive TCRs were reported among donors in an Asian-associated ancestry cluster than the roughly 700-donor mean. Sequencing depth was assumed to be roughly uniform across donors in the presence/absence analyses, though that assumption may not hold. The 87-base-pair reads could not distinguish some IMGT-functional V segments, including TRBV6-2 and TRBV6-3, so those segments were excluded. A later analysis associated 15,000 or so TCR beta sequences with specific HLA alleles at a false discovery rate of 0.05. A later analysis found that TCR association rates varied across HLA loci, with DRB1 alleles showing the most associated TCRs and HLA-C alleles the fewest. The classifier was reported to diagnose cytomegalovirus status with high specificity and sensitivity in both the original and validation cohorts. A group of highly shared sequence variants was considered likely to be a technical artifact of the sequencing pipeline. According to a later analysis, parvovirus B19, influenza, CMV and Epstein-Barr virus appeared linked to several top co-occurrence clusters. Only TCR beta chains were sequenced in this cohort, and the absence of alpha or paired-chain data limited detectable features. V-gene and J-gene trimming of TCR beta chains was associated with a missense DCLRE1C variant in a later genetic analysis, and the association was replicated in an independent cohort. A few of the identified cytomegalovirus-associated TCR beta chains were confirmed in vitro to be specific for cytomegalovirus antigens. Most TCR sequences were seen in very few donors, while some public TCRs were found in many individuals. A later analysis found that HLA-associated TCR beta chains were more clonally expanded and had lower generation probabilities than equally common non-associated chains. Assigning TCR associations to individual alleles was difficult when HLA alleles, especially DR and DQ, strongly co-occurred. It was suggested by the authors that the approach could potentially be generalized to other disease states and immunological phenotypes. The study gave a list of about 150 TCR beta chains associated with cytomegalovirus. In an earlier analysis of over 550 of the donors, most TCR beta V segments were observed in productive rearrangements about 87% or about 30% of the time, broadly matching IMGT annotations. Linkage disequilibrium might explain the correlated functional status among segregating V segments, but an unknown experimental factor could not be ruled out.

The germline V gene specifies MGHDK as CDR1 and SYGVNS as CDR2. The CDR3 covers 13 residues, taking in both the cysteine and the phenylalanine. Only the CDR3 portion is preserved as DNA: 39 bases, with reading frame beginning at the first base. V is trimmed back by 6 bases and J by 5 bases, and the junction contains 5 bases that no gene match accounts for. The cohort consisted of 650 to 700 healthy bone marrow donors. All cohort members were sampled while nominally healthy, although unrecorded immune exposures were likely present. The donor was CMV seropositive and was included in the group of almost 300 seropositive cohort members. Each donor provided a peripheral blood sample, and peripheral blood mononuclear cells were used for TCR beta sequencing. The Qiagen DNeasy Blood Extraction Kit was used to extract genomic DNA from the blood cell samples. Remarks on this clone: This receptor's antigen is unknown.

The source is a woman aged 18-29 years in good health and CMV-seropositive. The chain is made from TRBV25-1 and TRBJ1-1; a stretch of 8 junction bases matches TRBD1. The specimen was PBMCs. The DNA sequence is as follows: TGTGCCAGCAGATTGCAGGGGGCAACTGAAGCTTTCTTT. Its product reads: CASRLQGATEAFF.